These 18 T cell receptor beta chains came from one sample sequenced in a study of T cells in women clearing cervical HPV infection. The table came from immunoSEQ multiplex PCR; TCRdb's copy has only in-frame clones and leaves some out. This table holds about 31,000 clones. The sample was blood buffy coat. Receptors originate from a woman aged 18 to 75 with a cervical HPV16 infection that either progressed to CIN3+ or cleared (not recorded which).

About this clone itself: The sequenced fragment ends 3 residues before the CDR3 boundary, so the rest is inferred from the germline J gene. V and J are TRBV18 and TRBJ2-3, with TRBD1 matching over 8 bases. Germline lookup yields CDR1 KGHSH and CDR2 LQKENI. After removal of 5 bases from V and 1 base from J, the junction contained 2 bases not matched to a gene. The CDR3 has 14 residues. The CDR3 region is CASSEDRGTDTQYF. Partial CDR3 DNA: TGTGCCAGCTCAGAGGACAGGGGCACAGATACG. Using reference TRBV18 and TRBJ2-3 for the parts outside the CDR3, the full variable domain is NAGVMQNPRHLVRRRGQEARLRCSPMKGHSHVYWYRQLPEEGLKFMVYLQKENIIDESGMPKERFSAEFPKEGPSILRIQQVVRGDSAAYFCASSEDRGTDTQYFGPGTRLTVL.

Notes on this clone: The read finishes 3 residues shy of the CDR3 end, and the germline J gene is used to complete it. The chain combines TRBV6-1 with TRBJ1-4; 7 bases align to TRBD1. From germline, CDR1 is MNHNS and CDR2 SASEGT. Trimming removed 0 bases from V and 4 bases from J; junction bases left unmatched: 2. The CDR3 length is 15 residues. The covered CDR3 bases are TGTGCCAGCAGTGAAGCGGACAGGTATAATGAAAAA. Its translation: CASSEADRYNEK. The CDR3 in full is CASSEADRYNEKLFF.

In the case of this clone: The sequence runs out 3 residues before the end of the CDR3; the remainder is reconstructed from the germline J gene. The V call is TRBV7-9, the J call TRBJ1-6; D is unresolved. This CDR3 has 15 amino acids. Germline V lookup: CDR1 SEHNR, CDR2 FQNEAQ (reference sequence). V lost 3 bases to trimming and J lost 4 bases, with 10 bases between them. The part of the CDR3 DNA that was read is TGTGCCAGCAGCTTTTCCGGGGAGTATAATTCACCC. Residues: CASSFSGEYNSP. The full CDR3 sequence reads CASSFSGEYNSPLHF.

CDR3 loop: CASSPKSSGFSYEQYF. CDR3 bases read: TGTGCCAGTAGTCCAAAATCCTCGGGGTTCTCCTACGAG. V and J are TRBV19 and TRBJ2-7; D may be TRBD2 (5 bases). The read stops 3 residues short of the end of the CDR3; the missing end is completed from the germline J gene. The V end was cut by 5 bases, the J end by 0 bases, with 17 bases between. CDR1 and CDR2 from the germline V gene are LNHDA and SQIVND (reference sequence). This CDR3 contains 16 residues.

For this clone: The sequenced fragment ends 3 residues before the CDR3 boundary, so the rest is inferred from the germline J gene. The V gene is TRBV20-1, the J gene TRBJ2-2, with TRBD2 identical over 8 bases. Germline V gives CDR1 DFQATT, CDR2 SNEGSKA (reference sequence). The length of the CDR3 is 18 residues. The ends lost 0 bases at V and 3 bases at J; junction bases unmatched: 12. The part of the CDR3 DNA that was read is TGCAGTGCTAGAGATCATAGTGTCGGGGGGGCGGACACCGGGGAG. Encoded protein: CSARDHSVGGADTGE. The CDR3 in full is CSARDHSVGGADTGELFF.

The CDR3 bases that were read are TGTGCCAGCAGCCTCGACTTCAATCAGCCG. Its protein is CASSLDFNQP. The full CDR3 sequence reads CASSLDFNQPQYF. The rearrangement uses TRBV7-6 and TRBJ2-3, with D uncertain. The CDR3 extends 3 residues past the end of the read, so its final part is completed from the germline J gene. Looked up from germline, CDR1 is SGHVS and CDR2 is FNYEAQ. CDR3 length: 13 amino acids.

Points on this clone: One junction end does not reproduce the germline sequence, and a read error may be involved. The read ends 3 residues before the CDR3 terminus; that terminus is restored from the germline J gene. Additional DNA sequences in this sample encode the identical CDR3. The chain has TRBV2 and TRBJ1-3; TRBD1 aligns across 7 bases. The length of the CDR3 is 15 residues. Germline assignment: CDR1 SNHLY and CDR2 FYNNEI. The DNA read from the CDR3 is TGTGCCAGCGGACAGGTGTCCAACTCTGGAAACACA. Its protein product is CASGQVSNSGNT. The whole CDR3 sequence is CASGQVSNSGNTIYF.

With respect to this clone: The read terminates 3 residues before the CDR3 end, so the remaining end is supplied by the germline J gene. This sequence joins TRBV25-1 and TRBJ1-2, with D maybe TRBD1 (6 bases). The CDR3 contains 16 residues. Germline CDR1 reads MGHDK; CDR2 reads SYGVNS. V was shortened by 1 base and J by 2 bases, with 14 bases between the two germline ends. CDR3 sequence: CASSEFRGGLNYGYTF. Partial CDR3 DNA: TGTGCCAGCAGTGAATTTAGGGGGGGTTTAAACTATGGC.

The CDR3 loop is CASSTFWGANYGYTF. CDR3 DNA (partial): TGTGCCAGTAGTACCTTTTGGGGGGCTAACTATGGC. The V gene is TRBV19, the J gene TRBJ1-2; maybe TRBD1 (5 bases). From the germline J gene comes the end of the CDR3, since the read stops 3 residues before it. Trimming stripped 4 bases from V and 0 bases from J, with 12 bases between. The length of the CDR3 is 15 residues. CDR1 is LNHDA and CDR2 is SQIVND in the germline V gene (reference sequence).

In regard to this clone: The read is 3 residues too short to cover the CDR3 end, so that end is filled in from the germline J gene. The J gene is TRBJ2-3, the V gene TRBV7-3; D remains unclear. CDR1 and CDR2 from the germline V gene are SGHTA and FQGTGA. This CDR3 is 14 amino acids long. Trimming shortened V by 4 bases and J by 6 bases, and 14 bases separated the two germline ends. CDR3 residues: CASSSAGRLDTQYF. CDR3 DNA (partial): TGTGCCAGCAGCTCGGCTGGGCGTTTGGATACG. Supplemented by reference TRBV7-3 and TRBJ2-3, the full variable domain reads GAGVSQTPSNKVTEKGKYVELRCDPISGHTALYWYRQSLGQGPEFLIYFQGTGAADDSGLPNDRFFAVRPEGSVSTLKIQRTERGDSAVYLCASSSAGRLDTQYFGPGTRLTVL.

CDR3 bases read: TGTGCCTGGAGTCGCTGGACAAACACTGAA. It is translated as CAWSRWTNTE. Given in full, the CDR3 is CAWSRWTNTEAFF. The chain couples TRBV30 to TRBJ1-1; D may be TRBD1 (5 bases). The read gets to within 3 residues of the CDR3 end, and the germline J gene fills in the rest. The CDR3 sequence is 13 residues long. Per germline, CDR1 GTSNPN and CDR2 SVGIG (reference sequence). V was shortened by 2 bases and J by 2 bases, with 9 bases between the two germline ends.

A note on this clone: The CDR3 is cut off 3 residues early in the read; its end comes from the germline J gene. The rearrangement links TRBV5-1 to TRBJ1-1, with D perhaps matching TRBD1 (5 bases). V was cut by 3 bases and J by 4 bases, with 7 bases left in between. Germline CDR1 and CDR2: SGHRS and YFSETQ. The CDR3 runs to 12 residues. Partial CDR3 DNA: TGCGCCAGCAGCTGGGGGGGCACTGAA. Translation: CASSWGGTE. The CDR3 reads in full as CASSWGGTEAFF. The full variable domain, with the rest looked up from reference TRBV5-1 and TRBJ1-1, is KAGVTQTPRYLIKTRGQQVTLSCSPISGHRSVSWYQQTPGQGLQFLFEYFSETQRNKGNFPGRFSGRQFSNSRSEMNVSTLELGDSALYLCASSWGGTEAFFGQGTRLTVV.

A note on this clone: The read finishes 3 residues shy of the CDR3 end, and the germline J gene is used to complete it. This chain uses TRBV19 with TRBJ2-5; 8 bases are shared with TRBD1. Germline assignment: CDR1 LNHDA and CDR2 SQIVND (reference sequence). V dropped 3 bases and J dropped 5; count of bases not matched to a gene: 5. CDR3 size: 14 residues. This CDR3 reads CASSITGGRETQYF. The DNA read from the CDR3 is TGTGCCAGTAGTATCACAGGGGGTCGGGAGACC.

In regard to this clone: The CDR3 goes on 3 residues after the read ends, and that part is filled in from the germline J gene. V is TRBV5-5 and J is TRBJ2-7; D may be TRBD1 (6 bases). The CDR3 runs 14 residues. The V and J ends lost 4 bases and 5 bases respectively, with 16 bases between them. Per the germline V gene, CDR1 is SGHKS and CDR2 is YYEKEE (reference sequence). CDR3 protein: CASSRQAGIHEQYF. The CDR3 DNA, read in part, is TGTGCCAGCAGCCGACAGGCTGGTATACACGAG.

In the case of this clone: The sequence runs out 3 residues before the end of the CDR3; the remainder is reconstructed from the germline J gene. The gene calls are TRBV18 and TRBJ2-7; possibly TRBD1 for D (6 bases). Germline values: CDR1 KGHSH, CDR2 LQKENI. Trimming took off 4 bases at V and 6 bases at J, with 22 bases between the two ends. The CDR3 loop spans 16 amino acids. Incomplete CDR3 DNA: TGTGCCAGCTCACTTACTTCCGGGACATCGATTCTCGAG. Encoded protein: CASSLTSGTSILE. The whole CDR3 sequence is CASSLTSGTSILEQYF. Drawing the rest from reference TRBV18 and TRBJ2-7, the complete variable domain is NAGVMQNPRHLVRRRGQEARLRCSPMKGHSHVYWYRQLPEEGLKFMVYLQKENIIDESGMPKERFSAEFPKEGPSILRIQQVVRGDSAAYFCASSLTSGTSILEQYFGPGTRLTVT.

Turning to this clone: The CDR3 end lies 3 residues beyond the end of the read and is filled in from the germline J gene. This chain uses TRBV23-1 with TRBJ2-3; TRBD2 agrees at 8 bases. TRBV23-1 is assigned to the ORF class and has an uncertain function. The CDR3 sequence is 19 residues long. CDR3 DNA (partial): TGCGCCAGCAGTCAATTAGAGCGGGGGAGGGGCCATAGCAATCAGCCG. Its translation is CASSQLERGRGHSNQP. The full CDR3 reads CASSQLERGRGHSNQPQYF.

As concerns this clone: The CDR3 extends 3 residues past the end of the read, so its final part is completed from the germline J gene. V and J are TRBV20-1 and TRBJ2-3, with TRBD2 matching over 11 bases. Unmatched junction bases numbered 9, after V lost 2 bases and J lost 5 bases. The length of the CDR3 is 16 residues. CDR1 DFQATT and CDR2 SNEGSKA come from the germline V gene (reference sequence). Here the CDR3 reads CSARPFPSGGLDTQYF. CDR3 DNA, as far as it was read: TGCAGTGCTAGACCTTTCCCTAGCGGGGGGTTAGATACG.

The CDR3 here is CSAAVGPNEQYF. The sequenced CDR3 bases are TGCAGTGCCGCTGTGGGCCCCAACGAG. The V call is TRBV20-1, the J call TRBJ2-7; D call uncertain. The read comes to an end 3 residues before the CDR3 does, leaving the germline J gene to fill in the end. Trimming took 6 bases from V and 5 from J, leaving 14 bases between them. Germline V gene sequence: CDR1 DFQATT, CDR2 SNEGSKA (reference sequence). CDR3 length equals 12 residues.